Below, 11 T cell receptor beta chains from the same sample are listed, as sequenced in a study of blood T cell repertoires in COVID-19. Only in-frame clones appear in the TCRdb table, and some are missing; sequencing was by immunoSEQ multiplex PCR. This table has approximately 250,000 clones, about four fifths appearing once. Sequencing used peripheral blood. These receptors were collected from a woman between 40 and 50 years old who had recovered from COVID-19.

This clone came up many times. The V call is TRBV5-1, the J call TRBJ2-2; D ambiguous. The CDR3 contains 15 residues. V lost 2 bases, J lost 4 bases, and 12 bases lay in between. CDR1 and CDR2 (germline): SGHRS, YFSETQ. CDR3 nucleotide sequence: TGCGCCAGCAGCTTTGTAACAGCTTCCACCGGGGAGCTGTTTTTT. Amino acid sequence: CASSFVTASTGELFF. The full variable domain, completed using reference TRBV5-1 and TRBJ2-2, is KAGVTQTPRYLIKTRGQQVTLSCSPISGHRSVSWYQQTPGQGLQFLFEYFSETQRNKGNFPGRFSGRQFSNSRSEMNVSTLELGDSALYLCASSFVTASTGELFFGEGSRLTVL.

The chain recombines TRBV4-2 with TRBJ1-1; TRBD1 might be the D (5 bases). Trimming pared 3 bases from V and 4 bases from J, leaving 15 bases between. The CDR3 length is 15 residues. From germline, CDR1 is LGHNA and CDR2 YNFKEQ. CDR3 region: CASSHLEGKGTEAFF. The CDR3 DNA is TGTGCCAGCAGCCACTTGGAGGGGAAGGGCACTGAAGCTTTCTTT.

This chain links TRBV5-1 with TRBJ1-2; tentative D call: TRBD1 (6 bases). Per the germline V gene, CDR1 is SGHRS and CDR2 is YFSETQ. Trimming removed 4 bases from V and 4 bases from J, with 8 bases in between. This CDR3 has 12 amino acids. The CDR3 loop is CASSQDSYGYTF. CDR3 bases: TGCGCCAGCAGCCAGGACAGCTATGGCTACACCTTC.

The chain uses TRBV20-1 and TRBJ2-5; no definite D call. Looked up from germline, CDR1 is DFQATT and CDR2 is SNEGSKA (reference sequence). Trimming cost V 6 bases and J 5 bases, with 10 bases left between them. The CDR3 consists of 11 residues. In DNA, the CDR3 is TGCAGTGCCACCGACGGGGAGACCCAGTACTTC. Translated: CSATDGETQYF.

This clone was counted between two and nine times. J is TRBJ2-5 and V is TRBV30; D is perhaps TRBD1 (6 bases). The germline V and J ends were trimmed by 5 bases and 9 bases, with 13 bases remaining between them. From germline, CDR1 is GTSNPN and CDR2 SVGIG (reference sequence). The CDR3 runs 11 residues. The CDR3 reads CAWDLSGAQYF. In DNA form, the CDR3 reads TGTGCCTGGGACCTGTCAGGGGCCCAGTACTTC. The full variable domain, rest sourced from reference TRBV30 and TRBJ2-5, is SQTIHQWPATLVQPVGSPLSLECTVEGTSNPNLYWYRQAAGRGLQLLFYSVGIGQISSEVPQNLSASRPQDRQFILSSKKLLLSDSGFYLCAWDLSGAQYFGPGTRLLVL.

The chain couples TRBV28 to TRBJ2-7; 7 positions agree with TRBD1. CDR3 length: 12 amino acids. Germline assignment: CDR1 MDHEN and CDR2 SYDVKM. The junction had 6 bases not matched to a gene; V was cut back by 7 bases and J by 6 bases. The CDR3 loop reads CASTEGAGEQYF. For the CDR3, the DNA is TGTGCCAGCACCGAGGGGGCCGGCGAGCAGTACTTC.

The chain combines TRBV14 with TRBJ2-3; 11 bases are shared with TRBD2. After removal of 2 bases from V and 7 bases from J, the junction contained 11 bases not matched to a gene. CDR3 length: 17 amino acids. CDR1 SGHDN and CDR2 FVKESK come from the germline V gene. The CDR3 DNA follows: TGTGCCAGCAGCCAAAGAGCGGCTAGCGGGGGGCTGTATACGCAGTATTTT. Amino acid sequence: CASSQRAASGGLYTQYF.

In its sample, this clone was seen once. V is TRBV20-1 and J is TRBJ2-1, with 12 positions matching TRBD2. Germline assignment: CDR1 DFQATT and CDR2 SNEGSKA (reference sequence). V lost 3 bases, J lost 10 bases, and 10 bases stayed unmatched. The CDR3 has 15 amino acids. The CDR3 region is CSASRASGGAWEQFF. CDR3 bases: TGCAGTGCTAGTCGAGCTAGCGGGGGGGCTTGGGAGCAGTTCTTC.

The chain links TRBV19 to TRBJ1-6; 8 nucleotides match TRBD1. Germline loops: CDR1 LNHDA, CDR2 SQIVND (reference sequence). The CDR3 has 13 amino acids. With V trimmed by 8 bases and J by 7 bases, 4 bases remained unmatched. The CDR3 coding sequence is TGTGCCAGTGGACAGGGATTAAATTCACCCCTCCACTTT. This encodes CASGQGLNSPLHF. Drawing the rest from reference TRBV19 and TRBJ1-6, the complete variable domain is DGGITQSPKYLFRKEGQNVTLSCEQNLNHDAMYWYRQDPGQGLRLIYYSQIVNDFQKGDIAEGYSVSREKKESFPLTVTSAQKNPTAFYLCASGQGLNSPLHFGNGTRLTVT.

J is TRBJ1-3 and V is TRBV21-1; the table's D call, TRBD1, has no DNA check behind it. TRBV21-1 counts as a pseudogene. The CDR3 has 19 amino acids. The CDR3 DNA follows: TGTGCCAGCAGCAAGGTGGGACAGGGGCCCTTTAGCTCTGGAAACACCATATATTTT. Translation gives CASSKVGQGPFSSGNTIYF.

This chain links TRBV4-1 with TRBJ1-1, with unresolved D. From germline, CDR1 is MGHRA and CDR2 YSYEKL. Trimming removed 1 base at V and 0 bases at J, with 6 bases between. The length of the CDR3 is 14 residues. The CDR3 reads CASSQVQMNTEAFF. The CDR3 DNA is TGCGCCAGCAGCCAAGTACAGATGAACACTGAAGCTTTCTTT.